What follows describes a single T cell receptor beta chain. In this sample, this clone turned up once. The target of this receptor is not known. No base qualities exist here, and no much larger clone lies one base off it. The CDR3 regions of human TCRbeta chains were analyzed by immunosequencing. The paper's data handling went like this. TCRs in the repertoires were matched against a reference library of SARS-CoV-2-specific TCRs that had been generated with the MIRA antigen-specificity platform. Breadth was defined as the fraction of unique TCRs that were SARS-CoV-2-associated. Depth was defined as the fraction of total T cells that were SARS-CoV-2-associated. Using the MIRA data, each spike-specific TCR was assigned both to the spike region to which the TCR was reactive and to a CD4 or CD8 class. Log10-transformed breadth and depth values were compared by one-way ANOVA with Sidak's multiple comparisons tests. Entries here come from immuneACCESS through TCRdb and include only in-frame sequences with V and J called. Some clones fail to appear in such tables; in the studies checked, an unresolved V gene covers under half of the shortfall, and the cause of the remainder is unknown. V and J calls and clone size follow that table, whereas D and trimming were derived from the DNA. In all, the sample holds some 190,000 clones, and 80% to 95% of those were seen once. Less than 2.5% of the sample is in the top ten clones.

This record belongs to a study of T cell responses to AZD1222 COVID-19 vaccine (dated by TCRdb to the early 2020s). For context, the study as a whole: A total of roughly 240 trial participants underwent TCR sequencing, of whom about 200 received two doses of AZD1222 and around 25 received two doses of the MenACWY control vaccine. Trial participants were enrolled into age subgroups of 18-55, 56-69 and 70-plus years, which contained approximately 150, 28 and 58 TCR-sequenced participants, respectively. Study-level results and caveats: The 56-69-year group was small, and its depth increase did not reach significance, likely because of low power. Most participants were white British and females outnumbered males, and the authors suggested that clonal diversity may have been underestimated. Vaccine-associated CD4 TCRs spanned the whole spike protein, with dominant responses in regions 160-218 and 743-854. Because no day 14 peak-response samples were available, repertoires were characterized only after the peak T cell response. Epitopes outside the regions mutated in the B.1.351 and B.1.1.7 variants were reportedly recognized by nearly half of the unique spike-specific TCRs. Conclusions about previously exposed vaccinees are limited because only a handful of AZD1222 recipients were SARS-CoV-2 seropositive at baseline. Spike-specific TCR breadth and depth rose significantly after two AZD1222 doses compared with day 0 and with MenACWY recipients.

The sample's time point label, in plain terms: about 28 days (+/-7) after the second vaccine dose. Because spike-specific TCR depth and breadth did not differ between the two schedules, AZD1222 recipients who got a second dose at roughly 4 weeks were pooled with those who got a second dose at roughly 12 weeks. Vaccinee samples came from UK trials COV001 and COV002, including a single-blind randomized controlled phase 2/3 trial of AZD1222 (ChAdOx1 nCoV-19) in healthy adults. For TCRbeta chain sequencing, PBMC samples were collected from trial participants at day 0 and at day 28 after the second dose. V ends up 6 bases short and J 3 bases short, with an unmatched junction base count of 10. The CDR3 measures 15 amino acids from cysteine to phenylalanine. This entry keeps only the CDR3 DNA: 45 bases, framed from base 1. The germline V gene yields SGHTA for CDR1 and FQGNSA for CDR2.

The origin of this receptor is an adult who received the AZD1222 COVID-19 vaccine. Recombination linked TRBV7-2 to TRBJ1-2; 7 central bases correspond to TRBD1. The sample here was peripheral blood, taken 28 days after the second AZD1222 dose. CDR3 loop: CASSRRSRGDYGYTF. The DNA sequence reads TGTGCCAGCAGTAGACGCTCCAGGGGGGACTATGGCTACACCTTC. Extended through the reference TRBV7-2 and TRBJ1-2 proteins, this CDR3 yields the full variable domain: GAGVSQSPSNKVTEKGKDVELRCDPISGHTALYWYRQSLGQGLEFLIYFQGNSAPDKSGLPSDRFSAERTGGSVSTLTIQRTQQEDSAVYLCASSRRSRGDYGYTFGSGTRLTVV.